This entry is about one T cell receptor beta chain. Authors' methods: Estimated nucleated cell counts came from reference gene primer amplification. Sequencing was performed with immunoSEQ multiplex PCR; in TCRdb, only in-frame clones are kept and a portion is missing. V, J and clone size derive from that table, while D and trimming were established from the DNA sequence. The data show under 300,000 clones, 70% to 90% seen once. The germline CDR1 and CDR2 sequences are MNHEY and SVGEGT. Germline trimming cut 5 bases from V and 1 base from J; bases unmatched to any gene: 3. This CDR3 contains 15 residues. This record comes from a study of blood T cell repertoires in COVID-19.

The sample consisted of peripheral blood. The chain joins TRBV6-2 or TRBV6-3 to TRBJ2-2, with TRBD1 matching over 8 bases. The clonotype comes from a woman aged 40 to 50 who had recovered from COVID-19. In nucleotides, the CDR3 is TGTGCCAGCAGTAGGGACAGGCAGAACACCGGGGAGCTGTTTTTT. Residues: CASSRDRQNTGELFF.